Described below is a single TCR beta chain sequence and its context. These data originate in a study of cytomegalovirus exposure and HLA in healthy donors. Vbeta (60) and Jbeta (13) primers were used in the PCR. Data came from immunoSEQ multiplex PCR; TCRdb stores just in-frame clones and leaves some out. This sample carries approximately 180,000 clones, 80% to 85% of them seen once, and the ten largest clones take less than 2%. Germline lookup yields CDR1 ENHRY and CDR2 SYGVKD. The CDR3 extends over 14 amino acids. V lost 4 bases and J lost 4; bases outside the gene matches: 5. Sequenced: PBMCs. The chain recombines TRBV10-3 with TRBJ2-3, with 7 bases matching TRBD1. This TCR was recovered from a woman aged 18-29 years in good health and CMV-seronegative. The CDR3, as DNA: TGTGCCATCAGTGGTGAGGGGGCGGCAGATACGCAGTATTTT. This encodes CAISGEGAADTQYF.